These 12 T cell receptor beta chains were sequenced from one sample in a study of response to subunit inactivated influenza vaccine. TCRdb re-called the RT-PCR reads with MiXCR, one entry per CDR3 protein. The table lists around 190,000 distinct CDR3 sequences, under 15% of them singletons. The sample was CD8+ T cells sorted from PBMCs, taken 5 to 6 days after vaccination. The origin of the receptors is a man aged 50-60 years who received an inactivated influenza vaccine.

The chain joins TRBV29-1 to TRBJ2-7; D might be TRBD2 (5 bases). From germline, CDR1 is SQVTM and CDR2 ANQGSEA. The CDR3 consists of 14 residues. V lost 4 bases and J lost 0, with 13 bases in between. In DNA form, the CDR3 reads TGCAGCGTTGCTCTTGGGGAGACCTCCTACGAGCAGTACTTC. Its translation: CSVALGETSYEQYF.

V and J are TRBV20-1 and TRBJ2-3; 11 bases fit TRBD2. The CDR3 has 16 residues. Germline trimming cut 0 bases from V and 3 bases from J; bases unmatched to any gene: 5. CDR1 DFQATT and CDR2 SNEGSKA come from the germline V gene (reference sequence). CDR3 sequence (DNA): TGCAGTGCTAGAGACGGTAGCGGGGGGGCTACAGATACGCAGTATTTT. This encodes CSARDGSGGATDTQYF.

This chain joins TRBV5-8 and TRBJ1-4; no clear D. V lost 1 base to trimming and J lost 5 bases, with 12 bases between them. Germline V gene sequence: CDR1 SGHTS, CDR2 YDEGEE. The CDR3 runs to 15 residues. The CDR3 spells CASSLSAGPNEKLFF. The DNA of the CDR3 is TGTGCCAGCAGCTTGTCGGCGGGCCCAAATGAAAAACTGTTTTTT.

This chain uses TRBV20-1 with TRBJ2-7, with D unresolved. V was clipped by 4 bases and J by 3 bases, with 16 bases between them. This CDR3 region has 14 residues. Per germline, CDR1 DFQATT and CDR2 SNEGSKA (reference sequence). CDR3: CSATKSSGFYEQYF. The DNA of the CDR3 is TGCAGTGCTACGAAGTCTTCTGGCTTCTACGAGCAGTACTTC.

The V and J genes are TRBV28 and TRBJ2-5; 12 bases fit TRBD2. The CDR3 loop spans 15 amino acids. V lost 5 bases and J lost 4; bases outside the gene matches: 5. Germline CDR1 is MDHEN and CDR2 is SYDVKM. The CDR3 loop reads CASSPLAGGGETQYF. For the CDR3, the DNA is TGTGCCAGCAGTCCTCTAGCGGGAGGGGGAGAGACCCAGTACTTC.

The CDR3 here is CASSQDPWLNYGYTF. CDR3 sequence (DNA): TGCGCCAGCAGCCAAGACCCCTGGTTGAACTATGGCTACACCTTC. The chain links TRBV4-1 to TRBJ1-2; no clear D gene. The germline V gene encodes CDR1 MGHRA and CDR2 YSYEKL. This CDR3 spans 15 amino acids. V lost 0 bases and J lost 2, with 10 bases in between.

This chain joins TRBV7-9 and TRBJ2-1; D unresolved. The CDR3 has 11 residues. V lost 5 bases and J lost 9, with 8 bases in between. Germline-derived CDR1 and CDR2 are SEHNR and FQNEAQ (reference sequence). In DNA, the CDR3 is TGTGCCAGCAGCCCCGTCGGTGAGCAGTTCTTC. Residues: CASSPVGEQFF.

This chain links TRBV5-4 with TRBJ2-1; 16 bases are shared with TRBD2. The trim removed 0 bases at V and 2 bases at J, leaving 11 bases unmatched. Germline assignment: CDR1 SGHNT and CDR2 YYREEE (reference sequence). The CDR3 sequence is 21 residues long. CDR3 in amino acids: CASSLALFPGTSGGAYNEQFF. DNA for the CDR3: TGTGCCAGCAGCTTGGCCCTTTTTCCCGGGACTAGCGGGGGGGCCTACAATGAGCAGTTCTTC.

The CDR3 DNA follows: TGTGCCAGCAGCGGGGGACAGGGGGGGAATGAGCAGTTCTTC. Amino acids: CASSGGQGGNEQFF. The chain carries TRBV9 and TRBJ2-1, with 11 bases identical to TRBD1. Germline CDR1 and CDR2: SGDLS and YYNGEE. Trimming at V came to 3 bases and at J to 7 bases, leaving 3 bases not matched to a gene. The CDR3 runs 14 residues.

Notes on this clonotype: This clone may be a read error of a much larger clone one base away. The chain links TRBV28 to TRBJ2-7, with D hard to call. V shed 1 base and J shed 2 bases, with 12 bases lying between them. The CDR3 sequence is 15 residues long. Germline V gives CDR1 MDHEN, CDR2 SYDVKM. In DNA form, the CDR3 reads TGTGCCAGCAGTTTATCCCGGGCTACCGCCTACGAGCAGTACTTC. Protein product: CASSLSRATAYEQYF.

The chain employs TRBV11-2 and TRBJ1-5; possible D gene TRBD1, 5 bases. V was shortened by 0 bases and J by 2 bases, with 14 bases between the two germline ends. Germline V gives CDR1 SGHAT, CDR2 FQNNGV. This CDR3 has 17 residues. CDR3 region: CASSLELVGTGNQPQHF. Here the CDR3 DNA reads TGTGCCAGCAGCTTAGAATTGGTAGGGACTGGCAATCAGCCCCAGCATTTT. Full variable domain (rest looked up from reference TRBV11-2 and TRBJ1-5): EAGVAQSPRYKIIEKRQSVAFWCNPISGHATLYWYQQILGQGPKLLIQFQNNGVVDDSQLPKDRFSAERLKGVDSTLKIQPAKLEDSAVYLCASSLELVGTGNQPQHFGDGTRLSIL.

The chain links TRBV7-9 to TRBJ2-7; the match to TRBD1 covers 8 bases. The germline gives CDR1 SEHNR, CDR2 FQNEAQ (reference sequence). The CDR3 sequence is 15 residues long. Trimming took 5 bases from V and 3 from J; bases not matched to a gene: 9. DNA for the CDR3: TGTGCCAGCAGCCATCCGGGACAGGACTACTACGAGCAGTACTTC. Protein: CASSHPGQDYYEQYF.